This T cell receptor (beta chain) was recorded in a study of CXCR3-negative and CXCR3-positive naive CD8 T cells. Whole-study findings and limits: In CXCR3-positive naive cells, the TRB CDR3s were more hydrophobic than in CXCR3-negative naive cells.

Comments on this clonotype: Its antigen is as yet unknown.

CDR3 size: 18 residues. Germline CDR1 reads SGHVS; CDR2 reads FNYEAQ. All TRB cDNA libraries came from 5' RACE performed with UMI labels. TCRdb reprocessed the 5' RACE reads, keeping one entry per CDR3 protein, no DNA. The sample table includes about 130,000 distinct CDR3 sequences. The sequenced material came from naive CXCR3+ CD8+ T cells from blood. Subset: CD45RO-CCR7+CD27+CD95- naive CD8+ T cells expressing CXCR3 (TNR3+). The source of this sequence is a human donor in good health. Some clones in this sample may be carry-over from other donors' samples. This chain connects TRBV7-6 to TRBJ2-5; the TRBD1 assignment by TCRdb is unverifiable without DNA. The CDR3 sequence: CASSSAPGTGGFLETQYF.